A single sample is the source of the 24 T cell receptor beta chains below, sequenced in a study of cytomegalovirus exposure and HLA in healthy donors. Produced via immunoSEQ multiplex PCR; TCRdb's table is partial and in-frame only. The sample has approximately 170,000 clones, around 90% seen once. Sequenced sample: PBMCs. Every receptor here comes from a woman aged 18 to 35 in good health and CMV-seropositive.

V gene TRBV18 combines with J gene TRBJ1-1; TRBD1 agrees at 9 bases. CDR1 is KGHSH, CDR2 LQKENI, per germline. The V and J ends lost 2 bases and 4 bases, in that order; junction bases with no gene match: 5. This CDR3 has 15 amino acids. CDR3 DNA sequence: TGTGCCAGCTCACCAGGGACAGGGAGTTTCACTGAAGCTTTCTTT. This codes for CASSPGTGSFTEAFF.

The J gene is TRBJ2-6, the V gene TRBV19; 9 bases are shared with TRBD1. This CDR3 contains 19 residues. Germline loops: CDR1 LNHDA, CDR2 SQIVND (reference sequence). J was trimmed by 0 bases and V by 5 bases; bases with no gene match: 11. CDR3 bases: TGTGCCAGTAGTCCTTACTCGGGACAGGGCCTCTCTGGGGCCAACGTCCTGACTTTC. Protein: CASSPYSGQGLSGANVLTF. Full variable domain (rest looked up from reference TRBV19 and TRBJ2-6): DGGITQSPKYLFRKEGQNVTLSCEQNLNHDAMYWYRQDPGQGLRLIYYSQIVNDFQKGDIAEGYSVSREKKESFPLTVTSAQKNPTAFYLCASSPYSGQGLSGANVLTFGAGSRLTVL.

The chain joins TRBV27 to TRBJ1-2; no clear D. The V end lost 6 bases, the J end lost 5 bases, and 10 bases lay between the germline ends. CDR3 size: 12 residues. Germline V gene data show CDR1 as MNHEY and CDR2 as SMNVEV (reference sequence). This CDR3 is CASRSGGYGYTF. As DNA, the CDR3 is TGTGCCAGCAGATCAGGAGGATATGGCTACACCTTC.

This clone was seen only once. The chain carries TRBV5-8 and TRBJ1-1, with unresolved D. The V gene's germline CDR1 is SGHTS and CDR2 YDEGEE. CDR3 size: 14 residues. V lost 0 bases, J lost 4 bases, and 10 bases lay in between. CDR3 protein: CASSLGQKATEAFF. The CDR3 bases are TGTGCCAGCAGCTTGGGACAAAAGGCCACTGAAGCTTTCTTT. Full variable domain (missing parts from reference TRBV5-8 and TRBJ1-1): EAGVTQSPTHLIKTRGQQATLRCSPISGHTSVYWYQQALGLGLQFLLWYDEGEERNRGNFPPRFSGRQFPNYSSELNVNALELEDSALYLCASSLGQKATEAFFGQGTRLTVV.

The CDR3 here is CARLLAGTYEQYF. For the CDR3, the DNA is TGTGCCAGACTCTTGGCGGGGACCTACGAGCAGTACTTC. The chain has TRBV7-3 and TRBJ2-7; D possibly corresponds to TRBD2 (6 bases). There are 13 residues in the CDR3. Germline CDR1 reads SGHTA; CDR2 reads FQGTGA. V shed 9 bases and J shed 2 bases, with 14 bases lying between them.

V gene TRBV4-3 combines with J gene TRBJ2-7; TRBD1 aligns across 7 bases. V shed 0 bases and J 7 bases; nucleotides not matched to a gene: 3. Germline assignment: CDR1 LGHNA and CDR2 YSLEER. The CDR3 spans 13 residues. In DNA, the CDR3 is TGCGCCAGCAGCCAAGACAGGGGGTGGGAGCAGTACTTC. Amino acids: CASSQDRGWEQYF.

This chain joins TRBV20-1 and TRBJ2-5; D gene unclear. Germline lookup yields CDR1 DFQATT and CDR2 SNEGSKA (reference sequence). This CDR3 is 9 amino acids long. The CDR3 spells CRPAETQYF. CDR3 in DNA: TGCAGACCTGCGGAGACCCAGTACTTC.

The chain employs TRBV4-1 and TRBJ2-7, with 8 bases fitting TRBD1. Trimming at V came to 1 base and at J to 3 bases, leaving 8 bases not matched to a gene. Germline CDR1 reads MGHRA; CDR2 reads YSYEKL. The CDR3 loop spans 16 amino acids. CDR3 nucleotides: TGCGCCAGCAGCCAAGCCCGGGACAGGAGATACTACGAGCAGTACTTC. Its translation is CASSQARDRRYYEQYF.

V usage is TRBV2 and J usage is TRBJ2-6; 7 nucleotides align to TRBD1. The V gene end was trimmed by 6 bases and the J gene end by 4 bases; junction bases not matched to a gene: 6. CDR3 size: 15 residues. From germline, CDR1 is SNHLY and CDR2 FYNNEI. For the CDR3, the DNA is TGTGCCAGCAGGCGGACAGGTTCCGGGGCCAACGTCCTGACTTTC. Its translation: CASRRTGSGANVLTF.

This chain connects TRBV6-5 to TRBJ1-5; TRBD1 aligns across 7 bases. With 6 bases clipped from V and 2 bases from J, the junction kept 4 bases outside the gene matches. CDR3 length equals 14 residues. Germline V gene data show CDR1 as MNHEY and CDR2 as SVGAGI. This CDR3 reads CASSGQVGNQPQHF. DNA for the CDR3: TGTGCCAGCAGCGGACAGGTCGGCAATCAGCCCCAGCATTTT.

The chain is built from TRBV30 and TRBJ2-7; D is possibly TRBD2 (6 bases). CDR3 length: 14 residues. Germline CDR1 is GTSNPN and CDR2 is SVGIG (reference sequence). Trimming removed 5 bases at V and 2 bases at J, with 16 bases between. The CDR3 sequence: CAWDPGGEPYEQYF. In DNA form, the CDR3 reads TGTGCCTGGGATCCCGGCGGGGAGCCCTACGAGCAGTACTTC.

The rearrangement uses TRBV7-2 and TRBJ2-1; D is possibly TRBD1 (6 bases). CDR3 size: 17 residues. In germline, CDR1 is SGHTA, CDR2 FQGNSA. V was trimmed by 0 bases and J by 4 bases, leaving 16 bases between them. CDR3 sequence reads: CASSLAGAPTGYNEQFF. CDR3 bases: TGTGCCAGCAGCTTAGCGGGGGCCCCAACTGGATACAATGAGCAGTTCTTC. Based on the CDR3 plus reference TRBV7-2 and TRBJ2-1, the full variable domain is GAGVSQSPSNKVTEKGKDVELRCDPISGHTALYWYRQSLGQGLEFLIYFQGNSAPDKSGLPSDRFSAERTGGSVSTLTIQRTQQEDSAVYLCASSLAGAPTGYNEQFFGPGTRLTVL.

The rearrangement uses TRBV9 and TRBJ1-6, with D perhaps TRBD1 (6 bases). The germline V gene encodes CDR1 SGDLS and CDR2 YYNGEE. V was cut by 4 bases and J by 1 base, with 21 bases left in between. The CDR3 consists of 19 residues. The CDR3 DNA follows: TGTGCCAGCAGCCCCTCCCCCCAGGGGCGCGGGTCCTATAATTCACCCCTCCACTTT. Protein product: CASSPSPQGRGSYNSPLHF.

The gene calls are TRBV5-4 and TRBJ2-3; TRBD2 matches at 7 bases. The CDR3 contains 15 residues. The V segment lost 3 bases and the J segment 0 bases; nucleotides outside the gene matches: 4. Germline loops: CDR1 SGHNT, CDR2 YYREEE (reference sequence). The CDR3 DNA reads TGTGCCAGCAGCTGGGGAGGGACCAGCACAGATACGCAGTATTTT. Encoded protein: CASSWGGTSTDTQYF.

The chain combines TRBV18 with TRBJ2-5, with D perhaps matching TRBD2 (6 bases). The CDR3 has 16 residues. V was pared by 0 bases and J by 2 bases, with 13 bases between. Germline CDR1 is KGHSH and CDR2 is LQKENI. The CDR3: CASSPPVGGQQETQYF. In nucleotides, the CDR3 is TGTGCCAGCTCACCACCGGTCGGGGGTCAGCAAGAGACCCAGTACTTC.

The chain has TRBV2 and TRBJ2-2; 7 bases align to TRBD2. CDR3 size: 13 residues. J lost 6 bases, V lost 6 bases, and 4 bases had no gene match. Germline-derived CDR1 and CDR2 are SNHLY and FYNNEI. For the CDR3, the DNA is TGTGCCAGCAGGTTCCGGGAGGCCGGGGAGCTGTTTTTT. Its protein product is CASRFREAGELFF.

The V and J genes are TRBV7-2 and TRBJ1-6; a weak D match, TRBD1 (5 bases). The germline CDR1 and CDR2 sequences are SGHTA and FQGNSA. The CDR3 is 16 amino acids. The V gene lost 5 bases and the J gene lost 7 bases, with 18 bases spanning the gap. The CDR3, as DNA: TGTGCCAGCAGCCCACTGGGCGGGACTAAGAATTCACCCCTCCACTTT. As protein: CASSPLGGTKNSPLHF. Drawing the rest from reference TRBV7-2 and TRBJ1-6, the complete variable domain is GAGVSQSPSNKVTEKGKDVELRCDPISGHTALYWYRQSLGQGLEFLIYFQGNSAPDKSGLPSDRFSAERTGGSVSTLTIQRTQQEDSAVYLCASSPLGGTKNSPLHFGNGTRLTVT.

The gene calls are TRBV7-6 and TRBJ1-1; no reliable D call. Germline-derived CDR1 and CDR2 are SGHVS and FNYEAQ. Trimming removed 1 base at V and 4 bases at J, with 25 bases between. The CDR3 is 19 residues long. As DNA, the CDR3 is TGTGCCAGCAGCTTAGGCCCCGGGAAAGGGAACGAATTGGGCACTGAAGCTTTCTTT. Residues: CASSLGPGKGNELGTEAFF.

The chain links TRBV4-2 to TRBJ1-5; 7 positions agree with TRBD1. The V gene end was trimmed by 4 bases and the J gene end by 0 bases; junction bases not matched to a gene: 9. CDR1 LGHNA and CDR2 YNFKEQ come from the germline V gene. The CDR3 extends over 17 amino acids. The CDR3 DNA follows: TGTGCCAGCAGCCCCTCGACAGGGCCTTATAGCAATCAGCCCCAGCATTTT. Encoded protein: CASSPSTGPYSNQPQHF.

This chain links TRBV29-1 with TRBJ2-5; possibly TRBD2 for D (5 bases). CDR1 SQVTM and CDR2 ANQGSEA come from the germline V gene. The CDR3 runs 16 residues. Trimming removed 2 bases from V and 1 base from J, with 17 bases in between. The CDR3 DNA sequence: TGCAGCGTTGAAACGCTTAGGAGGAGCGGCCAAGAGACCCAGTACTTC. Translation: CSVETLRRSGQETQYF.

The J gene is TRBJ2-7, the V gene TRBV5-1, with TRBD2 matching over 13 bases. After removal of 2 bases from V and 4 bases from J, the junction contained 9 bases not matched to a gene. This CDR3 contains 17 residues. CDR1 and CDR2 (germline): SGHRS, YFSETQ. The CDR3 here is CASSLLGLAGEWYEQYF. CDR3 in DNA: TGCGCCAGCAGCTTACTCGGACTAGCGGGAGAATGGTACGAGCAGTACTTC.

The chain carries TRBV20-1 and TRBJ1-1, with a weak D call TRBD1 (6 bases). CDR1 and CDR2 (germline): DFQATT, SNEGSKA (reference sequence). There are 10 residues in the CDR3. The V and J ends lost 8 bases and 3 bases respectively, with 7 bases between them. For the CDR3, the DNA is TGCAGTCGGACAGACACTGAAGCTTTCTTT. Amino acids: CSRTDTEAFF.

The chain links TRBV30 to TRBJ1-2; 7 bases fit TRBD1. Germline V lookup: CDR1 GTSNPN, CDR2 SVGIG (reference sequence). The CDR3 has 15 residues. J gave up 2 bases and V 8 bases, and 14 bases lay outside the gene matches. The DNA of the CDR3 is TGTGCCGGGATCCATGTCAGGGGGTCCAACTATGGCTACACCTTC. Translated: CAGIHVRGSNYGYTF. Full variable domain (rest looked up from reference TRBV30 and TRBJ1-2): SQTIHQWPATLVQPVGSPLSLECTVEGTSNPNLYWYRQAAGRGLQLLFYSVGIGQISSEVPQNLSASRPQDRQFILSSKKLLLSDSGFYLCAGIHVRGSNYGYTFGSGTRLTVV.

This clone was recorded a few times. V usage is TRBV2 and J usage is TRBJ1-2; TRBD1 is a possible D gene (5 bases). The CDR3 runs to 13 residues. V dropped 11 bases and J dropped 0 bases, with 13 bases sitting between them. From germline, CDR1 is SNHLY and CDR2 FYNNEI. The CDR3 region is CALRGVANYGYTF. Written as DNA, the CDR3 is TGTGCCCTAAGGGGTGTAGCTAACTATGGCTACACCTTC.